This entry lists 25 T cell receptor beta chains sequenced from one sample in a study of T-cell reconstitution after alpha-beta-depleted transplantation in children. The library targeted TCRbeta and was prepared with unique molecular identifiers. Each CDR3 protein gets one entry after TCRdb re-called the PCR reads with MiXCR. The repertoire holds 450,000 to 600,000 distinct CDR3 sequences, with approximately 32% as singletons. Sequencing was performed on PBMCs from the stem cell graft donor, taken from the stem cell graft. The source is a human donor who donated a stem cell graft to a child with aplastic anemia.

The chain employs TRBV5-1 and TRBJ2-6; no clear D. Germline CDR1 is SGHRS and CDR2 is YFSETQ. The CDR3 consists of 18 residues. The V end lost 0 bases, the J end lost 0 bases, and 13 bases lay between the germline ends. CDR3 sequence: CASSLAPPQSSGANVLTF. The CDR3, as DNA: TGCGCCAGCAGCTTGGCCCCTCCGCAGAGCTCTGGGGCCAACGTCCTGACTTTC.

This clonotype has a handful of counts. The chain uses TRBV4-3 and TRBJ1-3; possibly TRBD1 for D (5 bases). From germline, CDR1 is LGHNA and CDR2 YSLEER. The ends were cut back, 2 bases at V and 4 bases at J, with 6 bases in the middle. The CDR3 length is 13 residues. The DNA for the CDR3 is TGCGCCAGCAGCCAAAGACAGGGAAACACCATATATTTT. This translates into CASSQRQGNTIYF.

This rearrangement joins TRBV9 to TRBJ2-1, with 7 bases lining up with TRBD2. CDR1 and CDR2 from the germline V gene are SGDLS and YYNGEE. The CDR3 has 13 residues. V was pared by 1 base and J by 8 bases, with 3 bases of the junction left unmatched. The CDR3 DNA reads TGTGCCAGCAGCGTAACTAGCGCCTATGAGCAGTTCTTC. Translated: CASSVTSAYEQFF.

The V gene is TRBV4-3, the J gene TRBJ2-3; 14 bases map to TRBD2. The germline gives CDR1 LGHNA, CDR2 YSLEER. The CDR3 is 16 amino acids. V lost 1 base to trimming and J lost 6 bases; unmatched junction nucleotides: 3. This chain's CDR3 is CASSQAGLAGVDTQYF. The DNA for the CDR3 is TGCGCCAGCAGCCAAGCGGGACTAGCGGGAGTTGATACGCAGTATTTT.

In this sample, this clonotype turned up a few times. The CDR3 is CAISEAGLAGDLGEQYF. The CDR3, as DNA: TGTGCCATCAGTGAGGCCGGGCTAGCGGGAGATTTGGGCGAGCAGTACTTC. The chain carries TRBV10-3 and TRBJ2-7; 10 bases are shared with TRBD2. Germline values: CDR1 ENHRY, CDR2 SYGVKD. With 2 bases clipped from V and 6 bases from J, the junction kept 13 bases outside the gene matches. The CDR3 extends over 17 amino acids.

The chain is built from TRBV12-3 or TRBV12-4 and TRBJ2-7, with D maybe TRBD1 (6 bases). The length of the CDR3 is 15 residues. Trimming stripped 5 bases from V and 2 bases from J, with 16 bases between. In nucleotides, the CDR3 is TGTGCCAGCAGTCACTCCAGGGGTTCCCCCTACGAGCAGTACTTC. This gives the protein CASSHSRGSPYEQYF.

In nucleotides, the CDR3 is TGTGCCTGGAATGACCGGACACCCTACAATGAGCAGTTCTTC. Amino acid sequence: CAWNDRTPYNEQFF. The chain uses TRBV30 and TRBJ2-1, with D possibly being TRBD1 (5 bases). V was clipped by 4 bases and J by 2 bases, with 12 bases between them. Germline assignment: CDR1 GTSNPN and CDR2 SVGIG (reference sequence). This CDR3 contains 14 residues. Full variable domain (missing parts from reference TRBV30 and TRBJ2-1): SQTIHQWPATLVQPVGSPLSLECTVEGTSNPNLYWYRQAAGRGLQLLFYSVGIGQISSEVPQNLSASRPQDRQFILSSKKLLLSDSGFYLCAWNDRTPYNEQFFGPGTRLTVL.

V usage is TRBV9 and J usage is TRBJ2-6; no definite D call. CDR1 is SGDLS, CDR2 YYNGEE, per germline. The length of the CDR3 is 14 residues. V was cut by 4 bases and J by 0 bases, with 5 bases left in between. The chain's CDR3 is CASSPASGANVLTF. CDR3 nucleotide sequence: TGTGCCAGCAGCCCGGCCTCTGGGGCCAACGTCCTGACTTTC. The variable domain in full, with the rest retrieved from reference TRBV9 and TRBJ2-6, is DSGVTQTPKHLITATGQRVTLRCSPRSGDLSVYWYQQSLDQGLQFLIQYYNGEERAKGNILERFSAQQFPDLHSELNLSSLELGDSALYFCASSPASGANVLTFGAGSRLTVL.

The V call is TRBV6-2 or TRBV6-3, the J call TRBJ2-1; a weak D match, TRBD2 (5 bases). V was pared by 4 bases and J by 9 bases, with 16 bases between. Looked up from germline, CDR1 is MNHEY and CDR2 is SVGEGT. The CDR3 runs 14 residues. The CDR3 loop reads CASSLSGRISEQFF. In DNA form, the CDR3 reads TGTGCCAGCAGTTTGAGTGGGAGAATCAGTGAGCAGTTCTTC.

This clonotype was detected only a few times. The genes are TRBV28 and TRBJ2-1, with D maybe TRBD2 (6 bases). The CDR3 has 15 residues. Germline V gene data show CDR1 as MDHEN and CDR2 as SYDVKM. V was pared by 5 bases and J by 2 bases, with 13 bases between. CDR3 region: CASSPGGMTYNEQFF. CDR3 DNA sequence: TGTGCCAGCAGTCCCGGCGGGATGACCTACAATGAGCAGTTCTTC.

The rearrangement uses TRBV16 and TRBJ1-2; no definite D call. In germline, CDR1 is KGHSY, CDR2 FQNENV. V was cut by 3 bases and J by 7 bases, with 3 bases left in between. This CDR3 is built from 10 residues. The DNA of the CDR3 is TGTGCCAGCAGCCAGGGTGGCTACACCTTC. Translating gives CASSQGGYTF.

This chain joins TRBV7-8 and TRBJ2-2, with TRBD2 identical over 13 bases. With 2 bases clipped from V and 5 bases from J, the junction kept 2 bases outside the gene matches. The CDR3 spans 16 residues. Germline CDR1 is SGHVS and CDR2 is FQNEAQ. Here the CDR3 reads CASSLRLAGGTGELFF. In DNA, the CDR3 is TGTGCCAGCAGCTTACGACTAGCGGGAGGTACCGGGGAGCTGTTTTTT.

J is TRBJ1-3 and V is TRBV28, with a tentative D call TRBD1 (6 bases). The CDR3 is 15 residues long. Deletions cut 6 bases from V and 7 bases from J, with 19 bases between. In germline, CDR1 is MDHEN, CDR2 SYDVKM. CDR3 protein: CASSDPQGFGNTIYF. The CDR3 DNA follows: TGTGCCAGCAGCGATCCACAGGGTTTCGGGAACACCATATATTTT.

This chain uses TRBV29-1 with TRBJ1-1, with D maybe TRBD1 (6 bases). The CDR3 extends over 13 amino acids. V gave up 7 bases and J gave up 0 bases, with 12 bases separating them. The germline V gene encodes CDR1 SQVTM and CDR2 ANQGSEA. CDR3 protein: CSATSGVNTEAFF. CDR3 coding DNA: TGCAGCGCTACTTCAGGGGTGAACACTGAAGCTTTCTTT.

This clonotype came up a few times. The chain is built from TRBV5-4 and TRBJ2-2; 9 nucleotides align to TRBD2. The CDR3 length is 15 residues. Germline CDR1 is SGHNT and CDR2 is YYREEE (reference sequence). V dropped 6 bases and J dropped 9; count of bases not matched to a gene: 12. Written as DNA, the CDR3 is TGTGCCAGCAACCCTAGCGGGGTAGGAATCCGGGAGCTGTTTTTT. It translates to CASNPSGVGIRELFF.

The V gene is TRBV10-2, the J gene TRBJ2-2; 10 nucleotides match TRBD2. This CDR3 has 14 amino acids. The V gene end was trimmed by 10 bases and the J gene end by 1 base; junction bases not matched to a gene: 3. Germline CDR1 and CDR2: WSHSY and SAAADI. The CDR3 loop reads CAISGRVNTGELFF. The CDR3 DNA sequence: TGCGCCATAAGCGGGAGGGTGAACACCGGGGAGCTGTTTTTT.

The V and J genes are TRBV30 and TRBJ2-7; TRBD1 matches at 7 bases. After removal of 1 base from V and 8 bases from J, the junction contained 2 bases not matched to a gene. The CDR3 is 11 amino acids. Germline CDR1 and CDR2: GTSNPN and SVGIG (reference sequence). The CDR3 DNA reads TGTGCCTGGAGTGCGACAGGGAAGCAGTACGTC. This codes for CAWSATGKQYV.

This clonotype was picked up a small number of times. The genes are TRBV6-5 and TRBJ2-7; D possibly uses TRBD1 or TRBD2 (5 bases each). The CDR3 sequence is 14 residues long. Trimming removed 2 bases from V and 2 bases from J, with 10 bases in between. Germline CDR1 MNHEY, CDR2 SVGAGI. The CDR3 DNA reads TGTGCCAGCAGTTACCGGGACGGAACCTACGAGCAGTACTTC. Its protein is CASSYRDGTYEQYF.

This clonotype appeared a few times. The gene calls are TRBV7-9 and TRBJ2-1; D is unclear. The CDR3 has 13 amino acids. Germline V gives CDR1 SEHNR, CDR2 FQNEAQ (reference sequence). V was shortened by 5 bases and J by 7 bases, with 12 bases between the two germline ends. The CDR3 coding sequence is TGTGCCAGCAGCCGTCCCCCTTTTAATGAGCAGTTCTTC. Its translation: CASSRPPFNEQFF.

Only a few counts were recorded for this clonotype. The chain carries TRBV7-6 and TRBJ2-7, with 8 nucleotides matching TRBD1. The trim removed 4 bases at V and 6 bases at J, leaving 5 bases unmatched. Germline V lookup: CDR1 SGHVS, CDR2 FNYEAQ. The CDR3 spans 13 residues. The CDR3 DNA follows: TGTGCCAGCAGCTATCCAGGGGGCGGCGAGCAGTACTTC. This gives the protein CASSYPGGGEQYF. The full variable domain, in which reference TRBV7-6 and TRBJ2-7 provide the parts outside the CDR3, is GAGVSQSPRYKVTKRGQDVALRCDPISGHVSLYWYRQALGQGPEFLTYFNYEAQQDKSGLPNDRFSAERPEGSISTLTIQRTEQRDSAMYRCASSYPGGGEQYFGPGTRLTVT.

This clonotype was counted only a few times. The rearrangement links TRBV19 to TRBJ1-5; a possible D gene is TRBD1 (5 bases). Germline V gives CDR1 LNHDA, CDR2 SQIVND (reference sequence). Trimming took off 5 bases at V and 0 bases at J, with 14 bases between the two ends. The CDR3 spans 16 residues. The CDR3 bases are TGTGCCAGTAGTTCTCCGGGACGGGCTAGCAATCAGCCCCAGCATTTT. Its protein product is CASSSPGRASNQPQHF.

The rearrangement joins TRBV12-3 or TRBV12-4 to TRBJ1-5, with 7 bases fitting TRBD1. The CDR3 covers 16 residues. The trim removed 5 bases at V and 2 bases at J, leaving 9 bases unmatched. The CDR3 loop is CASSPQGTLRNQPQHF. CDR3 coding DNA: TGTGCCAGCAGTCCACAGGGGACCCTTCGCAATCAGCCCCAGCATTTT.

The chain links TRBV10-3 to TRBJ2-2, with 7 bases matching TRBD2. CDR3 length equals 14 residues. Germline V lookup: CDR1 ENHRY, CDR2 SYGVKD. The V segment lost 11 bases and the J segment 2 bases; nucleotides outside the gene matches: 8. CDR3 loop: CAVGGTLNTGELFF. DNA of the CDR3: TGTGCCGTCGGGGGGACGCTTAACACCGGGGAGCTGTTTTTT.

This clonotype was seen a handful of times. The V call is TRBV29-1, the J call TRBJ1-1; no clear D. There are 11 residues in the CDR3. The germline CDR1 and CDR2 sequences are SQVTM and ANQGSEA. The CDR3 DNA reads TGCAGTTGCAAAAGGGAAACGGAAGCTTTCTTT. It is translated as CSCKRETEAFF.

This clonotype turned up a few times. The chain links TRBV6-5 to TRBJ2-5; D remains ambiguous. The germline gives CDR1 MNHEY, CDR2 SVGAGI. The CDR3 has 15 residues. V shed 7 bases and J shed 0 bases, with 15 bases lying between them. DNA of the CDR3: TGTGCCAGCAATAAGGGCCCTCCGTACCAAGAGACCCAGTACTTC. This translates into CASNKGPPYQETQYF.